This entry is about one TCR beta chain. This specimen belongs to a study of regulatory T cells in long-lasting Graves disease. The sample's time point: newly diagnosed GD, antithyroid drugs for less than 3 months. The TCR library was prepared using RNA isolated from PBMCs. Building of the TCR beta libraries involved iRepertoire HTBI primers and Arm-PCR of CDR3 regions. The authors' processing: Across the samples, identification revealed around 65 TRBV and some 14 TRBJ segments. TCRdb used MiXCR to reprocess the multiplex PCR reads, holding one entry per CDR3 protein. TCRdb's processing, not the authors' own work, is the source of the V and J calls. The table includes fewer than 550,000 distinct CDR3 sequences, around 15% detected once. CDR1 is DFQATT and CDR2 is SNEGSKA in the germline V gene (reference sequence). Trimming stripped 1 base from V and 5 bases from J, with 12 bases between. The length of the CDR3 is 14 residues.

This sample was shared with a second study, whose subject was T cells in Graves' hyperthyroidism and ophthalmopathy.

V gene TRBV20-1 combines with J gene TRBJ2-1; possibly TRBD1 or TRBD2 for D (5 bases each). The sequences come from peripheral blood mononuclear cells (PBMCs), collected at new diagnosis, from a patient treated with antithyroid drugs. The source is a woman aged 18-30 years with Graves disease. The CDR3 loop is CSARVLGDHNEQFF. The CDR3, as DNA: TGCAGTGCTAGAGTCCTAGGGGACCACAATGAGCAGTTCTTC.